Listed below are T cell receptor beta chains from one sample, sequenced in a study of breast tumors, draining lymph nodes, adjacent tissues. MiXCR, applied by TCRdb to the multiplex PCR reads, yields one record per CDR3 protein. The sample records about 130,000 distinct CDR3 sequences, 15% to 20% being singletons. Sequenced input: axillary lymph node tissue. Receptors were obtained from a female donor with breast cancer. Some clones in this sample may be carry-over from other donors' samples. The CDR3 runs from the conserved cysteine through the conserved F or W. Some rows mark clone size as missing; the rest say once, few, many or name a class of expanded clone.

v_gene	abundance	CDR3aa
TRBV7-9	many	CASSPRGGGLDSVYF
TRBV27	many	CASKKGTGTYNEQFF
TRBV12-3/TRBV12-4	many	CASSPIGGYTF
TRBV3-1	NA	CAGSWTSGGATETQYF
TRBV27	NA	CASSLRAFEGDTQYF
TRBV12-3/TRBV12-4	many	CASTRGVAYNEQFF
TRBV5-1	many	CASSLTVATHDSYEQYF
TRBV5-5	many	CASSETGVGETQYF
TRBV20-1	many	CSAIGSSRSYEQYF
TRBV4-1	many	CASSQGDAANYGYTF
TRBV19	many	CASSADNSYEQYF
TRBV20-1	many	CSASGQGVTPLHF
TRBV4-2	many	CASSQVDAEETQYF
TRBV19	NA	CASRQGSGANVLTF
TRBV2	many	CASSEAGSGGGETQYF
TRBV19	many	CASSTTGGTDTQYF
TRBV20-1	many	CSARWRGTGGSGNQPQHF
TRBV28	few	CASISTSGKSYNEQFF
TRBV7-9	NA	CASSLAPDAYNEQFF
TRBV6-2/TRBV6-3	many	CASRTTLAGATFGEQFF
TRBV5-1	many	CASSLAKDSYEQYF
TRBV7-9	many	CASSSDRKDQPQHF
TRBV24-1	many	CATWDTSTYGYTF
TRBV20-1	many	CSARAPGQHNEQFF
TRBV24-1	few	CATSDPAGGTLYEQFF